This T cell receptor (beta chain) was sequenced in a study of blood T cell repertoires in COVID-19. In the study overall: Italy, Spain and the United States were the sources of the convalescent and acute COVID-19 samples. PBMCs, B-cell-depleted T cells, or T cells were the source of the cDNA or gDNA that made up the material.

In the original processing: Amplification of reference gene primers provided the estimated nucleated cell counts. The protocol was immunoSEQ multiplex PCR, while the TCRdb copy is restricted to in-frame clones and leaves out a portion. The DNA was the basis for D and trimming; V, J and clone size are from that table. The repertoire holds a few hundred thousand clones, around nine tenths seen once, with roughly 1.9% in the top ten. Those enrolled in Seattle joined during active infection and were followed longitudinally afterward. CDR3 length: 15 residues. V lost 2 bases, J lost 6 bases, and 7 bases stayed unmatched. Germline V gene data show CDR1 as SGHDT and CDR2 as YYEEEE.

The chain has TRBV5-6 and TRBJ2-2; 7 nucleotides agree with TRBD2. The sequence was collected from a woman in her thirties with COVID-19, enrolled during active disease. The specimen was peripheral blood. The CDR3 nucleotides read TGTGCCAGCAGCTTCCAGGGAGGGAGGGCCGGGGAGCTGTTTTTT. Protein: CASSFQGGRAGELFF.